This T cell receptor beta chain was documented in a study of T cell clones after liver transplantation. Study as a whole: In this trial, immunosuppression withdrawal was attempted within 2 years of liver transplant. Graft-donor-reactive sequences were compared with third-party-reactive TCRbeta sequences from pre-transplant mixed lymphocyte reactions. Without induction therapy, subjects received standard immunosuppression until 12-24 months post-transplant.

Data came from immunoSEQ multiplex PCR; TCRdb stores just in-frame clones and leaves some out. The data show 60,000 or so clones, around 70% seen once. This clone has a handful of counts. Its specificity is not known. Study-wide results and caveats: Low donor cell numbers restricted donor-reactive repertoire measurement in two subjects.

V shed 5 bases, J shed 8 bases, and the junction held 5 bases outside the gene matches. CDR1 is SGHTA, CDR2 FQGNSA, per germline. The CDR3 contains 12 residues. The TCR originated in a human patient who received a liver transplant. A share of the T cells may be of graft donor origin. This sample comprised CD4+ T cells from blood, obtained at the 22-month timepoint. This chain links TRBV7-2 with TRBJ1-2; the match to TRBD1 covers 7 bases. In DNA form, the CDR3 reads TGTGCCAGCAGCCTCCGGGACAGCGGCTACACCTTC. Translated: CASSLRDSGYTF.